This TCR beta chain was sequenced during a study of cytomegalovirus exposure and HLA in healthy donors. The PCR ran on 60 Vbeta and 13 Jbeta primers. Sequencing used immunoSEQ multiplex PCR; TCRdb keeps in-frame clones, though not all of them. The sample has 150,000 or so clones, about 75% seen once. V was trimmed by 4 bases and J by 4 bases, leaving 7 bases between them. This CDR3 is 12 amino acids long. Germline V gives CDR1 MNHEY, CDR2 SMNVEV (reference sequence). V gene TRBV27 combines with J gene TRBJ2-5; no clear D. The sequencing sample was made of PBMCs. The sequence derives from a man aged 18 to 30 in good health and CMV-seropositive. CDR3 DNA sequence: TGTGCCAGCAGTTCCGCCGGAGAGACCCAGTACTTC. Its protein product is CASSSAGETQYF.